These 10 T cell receptor beta chains originate from one sample sequenced in a study of cytomegalovirus exposure and HLA in healthy donors. 13 Jbeta primers and 60 Vbeta primers were used for the PCR. The method was immunoSEQ multiplex PCR; TCRdb's version includes in-frame clones alone and lacks a portion of them. Of about 190,000 clones in the sample, about 80% were seen once. The sequenced material came from PBMCs. The receptors derive from a young woman in good health and CMV-seronegative.

The rearrangement links TRBV29-1 to TRBJ2-6, with D unresolved. V was cut by 6 bases and J by 4 bases, with 10 bases left in between. The germline CDR1 and CDR2 sequences are SQVTM and ANQGSEA. The CDR3 length is 13 residues. CDR3 coding DNA: TGCAGCGTAGATACTCCCGGGGCCAACGTCCTGACTTTC. Its translation: CSVDTPGANVLTF.

J is TRBJ1-4 and V is TRBV28; the match to TRBD1 covers 9 bases. Trimming at V came to 9 bases and at J to 0 bases, leaving 14 bases not matched to a gene. The CDR3 has 18 residues. In germline, CDR1 is MDHEN, CDR2 SYDVKM. CDR3 in amino acids: CASSATGTGIATNEKLFF. In nucleotides, the CDR3 is TGTGCCAGTAGCGCCACCGGGACAGGGATTGCAACTAATGAAAAACTGTTTTTT.

The rearrangement joins TRBV21-1 to TRBJ2-2; no DNA check was done on the table's D call, TRBD2. TRBV21-1 is termed a pseudogene. This CDR3 is 13 amino acids long. The DNA of the CDR3 is TGTGCCCCCCAGCGAGGGTTCGCCGGGGAGCTGTTTTTT. Its protein product is CAPQRGFAGELFF.

This clone came up once. The chain is built from TRBV15 and TRBJ2-3, with D perhaps TRBD1 (6 bases). Germline V gene data show CDR1 as LNHNV and CDR2 as YYDKDF (reference sequence). The CDR3 is 17 residues long. Deletions cut 3 bases from V and 0 bases from J, with 16 bases between. The CDR3 sequence: CATSSFPRDTSTDTQYF. In DNA form, the CDR3 reads TGTGCCACCAGCAGCTTTCCCCGGGACACCAGCACAGATACGCAGTATTTT.

Remarks on this clone: Other nucleotide sequences in the sample specify the same CDR3. CDR3 sequence: CASSTGTGGEKLFF. The CDR3 bases are TGTGCCAGCAGCACCGGGACAGGGGGGGAAAAACTGTTTTTT. The chain links TRBV28 to TRBJ1-4; TRBD1 aligns across 11 bases. Germline CDR1 MDHEN, CDR2 SYDVKM. J was trimmed by 8 bases and V by 6 bases; bases with no gene match: 5. The CDR3 loop spans 14 amino acids.

The rearrangement joins TRBV7-2 to TRBJ2-3, with 8 bases aligning to TRBD2. With V trimmed by 7 bases and J by 2 bases, 8 bases remained unmatched. Germline-derived CDR1 and CDR2 are SGHTA and FQGNSA. CDR3 length: 15 amino acids. This chain's CDR3 is CASTPAGGPTDTQYF. Written as DNA, the CDR3 is TGTGCCAGCACCCCCGCGGGGGGCCCCACAGATACGCAGTATTTT.

CDR3: CASNHRGTGIANEQFF. CDR3 DNA: TGTGCCAGCAACCACCGAGGGACAGGGATCGCCAATGAGCAGTTCTTC. The chain couples TRBV11-2 to TRBJ2-1; TRBD1 agrees at 9 bases. This CDR3 is built from 16 residues. V was clipped by 7 bases and J by 6 bases; unmatched bases: 13. The germline V gene encodes CDR1 SGHAT and CDR2 FQNNGV.

This chain joins TRBV28 and TRBJ2-5; D ambiguous. The CDR3 totals 13 residues. V was cut by 3 bases and J by 3 bases, with 8 bases left in between. CDR1 and CDR2 from the germline V gene are MDHEN and SYDVKM. This chain's CDR3 is CASSFGDEETQYF. CDR3 DNA sequence: TGTGCCAGCAGTTTTGGAGACGAAGAGACCCAGTACTTC.

The chain combines TRBV4-3 with TRBJ2-5; TRBD1 matches 9 bases. J was trimmed by 7 bases and V by 0 bases; bases with no gene match: 9. This CDR3 comprises 16 residues. Looked up from germline, CDR1 is LGHNA and CDR2 is YSLEER. This CDR3 reads CASSQERQGGRWTQYF. The DNA of the CDR3 is TGCGCCAGCAGCCAAGAGCGACAGGGGGGCCGGTGGACCCAGTACTTC.

The chain joins TRBV7-3 to TRBJ2-7; 7 bases map to TRBD2. V shed 1 base and J 3 bases; nucleotides not matched to a gene: 6. CDR3 length: 15 amino acids. The germline gives CDR1 SGHTA, CDR2 FQGTGA. CDR3 amino acids: CASSLRGGSNYEQYF. As DNA, the CDR3 is TGTGCCAGCAGCTTAAGGGGCGGGAGCAACTACGAGCAGTACTTC. Full variable domain (missing parts from reference TRBV7-3 and TRBJ2-7): GAGVSQTPSNKVTEKGKYVELRCDPISGHTALYWYRQSLGQGPEFLIYFQGTGAADDSGLPNDRFFAVRPEGSVSTLKIQRTERGDSAVYLCASSLRGGSNYEQYFGPGTRLTVT.